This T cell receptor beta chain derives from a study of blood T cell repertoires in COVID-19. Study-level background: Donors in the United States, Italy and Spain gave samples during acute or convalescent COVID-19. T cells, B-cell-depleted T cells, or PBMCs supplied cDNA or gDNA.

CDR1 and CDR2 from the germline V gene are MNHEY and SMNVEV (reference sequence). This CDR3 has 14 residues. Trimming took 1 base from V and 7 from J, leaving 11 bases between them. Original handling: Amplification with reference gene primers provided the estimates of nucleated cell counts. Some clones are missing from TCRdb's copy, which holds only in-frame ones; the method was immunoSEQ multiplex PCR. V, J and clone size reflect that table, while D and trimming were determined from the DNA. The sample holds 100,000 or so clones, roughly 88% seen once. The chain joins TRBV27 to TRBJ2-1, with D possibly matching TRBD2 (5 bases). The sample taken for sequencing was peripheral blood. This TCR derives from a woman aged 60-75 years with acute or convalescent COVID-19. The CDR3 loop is CASSLFEGRNEQFF. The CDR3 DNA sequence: TGTGCCAGCAGTTTATTTGAGGGCCGAAATGAGCAGTTCTTC.